This paragraph reports one T cell receptor beta chain. No antigen is known for it. In chemo-refractory metastatic non-small-cell lung cancer, patients got ipilimumab CTLA-4 blockade together with focal radiation. Here immunoSEQ multiplex PCR was the method, and the copy in TCRdb shows in-frame clones only, minus some. The profile shows more than 40,000 clones, 73% of them singletons. This record comes from a study of radiotherapy plus CTLA-4 blockade in lung cancer. About the research overall: Objective responses were documented in roughly 20% of patients, with disease control in just over 30%. Study-level results: Best predicting response, reportedly, were early blood T cell clone dynamics, with interferon-beta.

The CDR3 runs to 15 residues. The J segment lost 4 bases and the V segment lost 1 base, leaving 5 bases of the junction unmatched. The V gene's germline CDR1 is SGHDT and CDR2 YYEEEE. The material was peripheral blood, obtained from a patient treated with radiotherapy plus ipilimumab. This TCR came from a human donor with non-small cell lung cancer who had a complete response to radiotherapy plus ipilimumab. This sequence joins TRBV5-6 and TRBJ2-3, with 8 positions matching TRBD1. The CDR3 here is CASSLRTGRADTQYF. The CDR3 bases are TGTGCCAGCAGCTTGCGGACAGGGCGCGCAGATACGCAGTATTTT.